Below, 24 T cell receptor beta chains from the same sample are listed, as sequenced in a study of CD8 T cells in Susac syndrome (dated by TCRdb to between 2018 and 2021). Libraries were built with the immunoSEQ multiplex PCR assay. RNA was extracted using the RNeasy kit, and roughly 0.5 to 1 ug of the RNA was reverse transcribed with random hexamers. Using fastp trimming at Q25 and MiXCR clonotype assembly, TCRdb reanalyzed the public sequencing data and kept in-frame beta chains. Merged by CDR3 protein, the rows form single entries marked with the most common genes and DNA. The sample yields about 180,000 distinct CDR3 sequences; about 96% were counted once. In total, the top ten clones hold around 0.12% of the sample. Specimen: CD4+ T cells from PBMCs. These receptors originate from a human donor with Susac syndrome.

The chain couples TRBV6-6 to TRBJ2-2, with D maybe TRBD2 (5 bases). Germline V CDR1 and CDR2: MNHNY, SVGAGI (reference sequence). Trimming took off 6 bases at V and 7 bases at J, with 21 bases between the two ends. The CDR3 is made up of 16 amino acids. CDR3 protein: CASSPGGQIAGGELFF. In DNA form, the CDR3 reads TGTGCCAGCAGCCCGGGCGGGCAGATCGCCGGCGGGGAGCTGTTTTTT.

The V gene is TRBV9, the J gene TRBJ2-1, with D perhaps matching TRBD1 or TRBD2 (5 bases each). This CDR3 is 15 amino acids long. V lost 0 bases, J lost 12 bases, and 19 bases lay in between. Looked up from germline, CDR1 is SGDLS and CDR2 is YYNGEE. CDR3 in amino acids: CASSVAGEGQGRQFF. Written as DNA, the CDR3 is TGTGCCAGCAGCGTAGCGGGTGAGGGGCAGGGAAGGCAGTTCTTC.

The chain combines TRBV12-3 or TRBV12-4 with TRBJ2-2; D is possibly TRBD1 or TRBD2 (5 bases each). V was cut by 3 bases and J by 3 bases, with 5 bases left in between. The CDR3 runs to 13 residues. CDR3 sequence: CASSLGDTGELFF. In DNA form, the CDR3 reads TGTGCCAGCAGTTTGGGGGACACCGGGGAGCTGTTTTTT.

A few counts support this clonotype. This sequence joins TRBV7-9 and TRBJ1-2; D gene ambiguous. The germline gives CDR1 SEHNR, CDR2 FQNEAQ (reference sequence). This CDR3 contains 12 residues. Trimming shortened V by 6 bases and J by 6 bases, and 11 bases separated the two germline ends. The CDR3 bases are TGTGCCAGCAGTTCCGGTGGGGATGGCTACACCTTC. Translating it yields CASSSGGDGYTF.

This chain joins TRBV4-3 and TRBJ1-3, with a tentative D call TRBD1 (6 bases). The CDR3 has 17 amino acids. The germline CDR1 and CDR2 sequences are LGHNA and YSLEER. Trimming removed 3 bases from V and 0 bases from J, with 15 bases in between. DNA for the CDR3: TGCGCCAGCAGCCAGGACCCCACAGGGAACTCTGGAAACACCATATATTTT. Protein sequence: CASSQDPTGNSGNTIYF.

The J gene is TRBJ2-7, the V gene TRBV27; perhaps D is TRBD1 or TRBD2 (7 bases each). The CDR3 covers 15 residues. CDR1 and CDR2 from the germline V gene are MNHEY and SMNVEV (reference sequence). Deletions cut 6 bases from V and 7 bases from J, with 22 bases between. CDR3: CASRLTGRGLEEQYV. In DNA form, the CDR3 reads TGTGCCAGCAGGTTGACAGGGAGGGGGCTGGAAGAGCAGTACGTC.

The chain has TRBV5-1 and TRBJ1-5, with 7 bases lining up with TRBD1. The CDR3 consists of 14 residues. V lost 4 bases, J lost 4 bases, and 5 bases stayed unmatched. In germline, CDR1 is SGHRS, CDR2 YFSETQ. CDR3 coding DNA: TGCGCCAGCAGCGCAGGACAGGAAAATCAGCCCCAGCATTTT. Translation: CASSAGQENQPQHF. The full variable domain, with the rest looked up from reference TRBV5-1 and TRBJ1-5, is KAGVTQTPRYLIKTRGQQVTLSCSPISGHRSVSWYQQTPGQGLQFLFEYFSETQRNKGNFPGRFSGRQFSNSRSEMNVSTLELGDSALYLCASSAGQENQPQHFGDGTRLSIL.

The chain carries TRBV7-9 and TRBJ1-4; a weak D match, TRBD1 (6 bases). The CDR3 length is 13 residues. CDR1 and CDR2 (germline): SEHNR, FQNEAQ (reference sequence). V lost 7 bases and J lost 8, with 14 bases in between. For the CDR3, the DNA is TGTGCCAGCACCTCAGGGGTTGGGGAAAAACTGTTTTTT. Encoded protein: CASTSGVGEKLFF.

The chain is built from TRBV20-1 and TRBJ2-3, with 9 bases matching TRBD2. The CDR3 is 16 residues long. The germline gives CDR1 DFQATT, CDR2 SNEGSKA (reference sequence). The junction had 8 bases not matched to a gene; V was cut back by 0 bases and J by 4 bases. The CDR3 sequence is CSAREWSSGSSDTQYF. In DNA form, the CDR3 reads TGCAGTGCTAGAGAGTGGAGTAGCGGGAGTTCAGATACGCAGTATTTT.

This clonotype was observed once. The chain combines TRBV5-1 with TRBJ1-1; D possibly corresponds to TRBD1 (5 bases). From germline, CDR1 is SGHRS and CDR2 YFSETQ. V lost 1 base, J lost 4 bases, and 11 bases lay in between. This CDR3 is built from 14 residues. The CDR3 here is CASSLMWGTTEAFF. In nucleotides, the CDR3 is TGCGCCAGCAGCTTGATGTGGGGGACCACTGAAGCTTTCTTT.

The chain combines TRBV5-4 with TRBJ2-4; D gene unclear. The CDR3 consists of 16 residues. Trimming cost V 4 bases and J 0 bases, with 14 bases left between them. The germline V gene encodes CDR1 SGHNT and CDR2 YYREEE (reference sequence). The CDR3 is CASSTAPIGAKNIQYF. The CDR3 DNA sequence: TGTGCCAGCAGCACCGCCCCGATCGGAGCCAAAAACATTCAGTACTTC. The entire variable domain, with the rest obtained from reference TRBV5-4 and TRBJ2-4, is as follows: ETGVTQSPTHLIKTRGQQVTLRCSSQSGHNTVSWYQQALGQGPQFIFQYYREEENGRGNFPPRFSGLQFPNYSSELNVNALELDDSALYLCASSTAPIGAKNIQYFGAGTRLSVL.

The chain combines TRBV6-6 with TRBJ2-5; 10 bases align to TRBD1. Germline V gene lookup returns CDR1 MNHNY and CDR2 SVGAGI (reference sequence). The junction had 8 bases not matched to a gene; V was cut back by 2 bases and J by 5 bases. CDR3 length equals 16 residues. CDR3 nucleotides: TGTGCCAGCAGTTACCCCGCGACAGGGGGCGAGGAGACCCAGTACTTC. As protein: CASSYPATGGEETQYF.

V gene TRBV20-1 combines with J gene TRBJ2-7; D gene ambiguous. CDR3 length: 12 amino acids. V lost 6 bases, J lost 0 bases, and 9 bases lay in between. In germline, CDR1 is DFQATT, CDR2 SNEGSKA (reference sequence). For the CDR3, the DNA is TGCAGTGCGGGGTTAAGCTCCTACGAGCAGTACTTC. Its protein product is CSAGLSSYEQYF.

The V call is TRBV2, the J call TRBJ2-5; 10 bases map to TRBD2. J was trimmed by 1 base and V by 4 bases; bases with no gene match: 6. The germline CDR1 and CDR2 sequences are SNHLY and FYNNEI. The CDR3 loop spans 16 amino acids. CDR3 sequence reads: CASSVELAGPQETQYF. The CDR3 bases are TGTGCCAGCAGTGTGGAACTAGCGGGACCCCAAGAGACCCAGTACTTC. Variable domain in full (rest from reference TRBV2 and TRBJ2-5): EPEVTQTPSHQVTQMGQEVILRCVPISNHLYFYWYRQILGQKVEFLVSFYNNEISEKSEIFDDQFSVERPDGSNFTLKIRSTKLEDSAMYFCASSVELAGPQETQYFGPGTRLLVL.

CDR3 protein: CATTEGGQVSDEQYV. In nucleotides, the CDR3 is TGTGCCACCACGGAGGGGGGGCAGGTCAGTGACGAGCAGTACGTC. J is TRBJ2-7 and V is TRBV15; a possible D gene is TRBD2 (7 bases). V lost 7 bases, J lost 5 bases, and 21 bases lay in between. CDR3 size: 15 residues. Germline V gene sequence: CDR1 LNHNV, CDR2 YYDKDF (reference sequence).

The chain employs TRBV27 and TRBJ2-7; D not resolved. Deletions cut 6 bases from V and 2 bases from J, with 8 bases between. The CDR3 is 12 amino acids. Per germline, CDR1 MNHEY and CDR2 SMNVEV (reference sequence). The CDR3 bases are TGTGCCAGCAGGGCCAGGCCCTACGAGCAGTACTTC. It is translated as CASRARPYEQYF.

The chain is built from TRBV29-1 and TRBJ2-1, with 10 bases that match TRBD2. J lost 7 bases, V lost 7 bases, and 4 bases had no gene match. Germline V CDR1 and CDR2: SQVTM, ANQGSEA. This CDR3 contains 12 residues. The CDR3 region is CSGRLAGNEQFF. The CDR3 nucleotides are TGCAGCGGCCGACTAGCGGGTAATGAGCAGTTCTTC.

This clonotype appeared once. This rearrangement joins TRBV28 to TRBJ1-2; TRBD1 matches 7 bases. The length of the CDR3 is 13 residues. With 6 bases clipped from V and 8 bases from J, the junction kept 9 bases outside the gene matches. The germline CDR1 and CDR2 sequences are MDHEN and SYDVKM. The CDR3 here is CASSQTNRGGYTF. The CDR3 nucleotides read TGTGCCAGCAGCCAAACGAACAGGGGCGGCTACACCTTC.

The gene calls are TRBV4-2 and TRBJ1-2, with a possible D match to TRBD1 (6 bases). The CDR3 is 16 residues long. CDR1 and CDR2 (germline): LGHNA, YNFKEQ. Trimming stripped 1 base from V and 2 bases from J, with 14 bases between. CDR3 protein: CASSQGGGSKNYGYTF. The CDR3 DNA reads TGTGCCAGCAGCCAAGGAGGGGGGAGCAAGAACTATGGCTACACCTTC.

This rearrangement joins TRBV19 to TRBJ1-2, with 9 bases aligning to TRBD1. The V gene end was trimmed by 6 bases and the J gene end by 8 bases; junction bases not matched to a gene: 10. There are 14 residues in the CDR3. Germline lookup yields CDR1 LNHDA and CDR2 SQIVND (reference sequence). CDR3 region: CASRTGTGHDGYTF. The CDR3 nucleotides read TGTGCCAGTAGAACCGGGACAGGGCACGACGGCTACACCTTC.

The CDR3 coding sequence is TGTGCCAGCAGCCAAGATCTGGGTTCTAAGCAGTTCTTC. Its translation is CASSQDLGSKQFF. The chain combines TRBV14 with TRBJ2-1; D gene uncertain. The CDR3 is 13 residues long. Trimming took 0 bases from V and 11 from J, leaving 11 bases between them. The germline V gene encodes CDR1 SGHDN and CDR2 FVKESK.

The rearrangement links TRBV25-1 to TRBJ2-2; D is possibly TRBD1 (6 bases). Germline V gives CDR1 MGHDK, CDR2 SYGVNS. The CDR3 extends over 13 amino acids. The V end lost 4 bases, the J end lost 6 bases, and 9 bases lay between the germline ends. In nucleotides, the CDR3 is TGTGCCAGCAGTGCTCAGGGGTCCGGGGAGCTGTTTTTT. Protein sequence: CASSAQGSGELFF.

This chain connects TRBV30 to TRBJ1-2; TRBD1 aligns across 7 bases. Germline assignment: CDR1 GTSNPN and CDR2 SVGIG (reference sequence). The CDR3 runs 13 residues. J gave up 5 bases and V 0 bases, and 3 bases lay outside the gene matches. The CDR3 coding sequence is TGTGCCTGGAGTGTACAGGGGCAGTATGGCTACACCTTC. Protein product: CAWSVQGQYGYTF. Drawing the rest from reference TRBV30 and TRBJ1-2, the complete variable domain is SQTIHQWPATLVQPVGSPLSLECTVEGTSNPNLYWYRQAAGRGLQLLFYSVGIGQISSEVPQNLSASRPQDRQFILSSKKLLLSDSGFYLCAWSVQGQYGYTFGSGTRLTVV.

V usage is TRBV5-1 and J usage is TRBJ2-3; tentative D call: TRBD2 (6 bases). Germline lookup yields CDR1 SGHRS and CDR2 YFSETQ. V lost 3 bases, J lost 2 bases, and 25 bases lay in between. This CDR3 contains 19 residues. The CDR3 is CASSSSRRTPGGDTDTQYF. In nucleotides, the CDR3 is TGCGCCAGCAGCTCTTCTAGAAGGACCCCTGGAGGGGACACAGATACGCAGTATTTT.